The 7 T cell receptor beta chains reported below all come from one sample, sequenced in a study of shared clonotypes between healthy human individuals. Sequencing used immunoSEQ multiplex PCR; TCRdb keeps in-frame clones, though not all of them. The sample records a few million clones, 85% to 95% being singletons. Sequencing input: naive CD4+ T cells from PBMCs. Subset here: CD45RA+ positively selected. The receptor source for this set is a man between 18 and 35 years old in good health. Some clones in this sample may be carry-over from other donors' samples.

The gene calls are TRBV27 and TRBJ2-1; no clear D. Germline V gene lookup returns CDR1 MNHEY and CDR2 SMNVEV (reference sequence). V dropped 3 bases and J dropped 5 bases, with 14 bases sitting between them. The CDR3 loop spans 15 amino acids. CDR3 in amino acids: CASSLVRVRDNEQFF. The CDR3 bases are TGTGCCAGCAGTTTGGTTAGGGTGCGTGACAATGAGCAGTTCTTC.

This chain links TRBV2 with TRBJ1-5; no reliable D call. The CDR3 is 13 residues long. V lost 7 bases and J 4 bases, leaving 11 bases between the germline ends. CDR1 is SNHLY, CDR2 FYNNEI, per germline. CDR3 residues: CASTPIGNQPQHF. CDR3 sequence (DNA): TGTGCCAGCACCCCCATCGGTAATCAGCCCCAGCATTTT.

The chain joins TRBV7-2 to TRBJ2-2, with TRBD1 matching over 9 bases. Germline CDR1 and CDR2: SGHTA and FQGNSA. With 5 bases clipped from V and 3 bases from J, the junction kept 4 bases outside the gene matches. CDR3 length: 15 amino acids. In nucleotides, the CDR3 is TGTGCCAGCAGCGTACAGGGGGCCGACACCGGGGAGCTGTTTTTT. This encodes CASSVQGADTGELFF.

The chain recombines TRBV6-6 with TRBJ2-7; TRBD2 matches at 8 bases. The CDR3 covers 14 residues. Germline-derived CDR1 and CDR2 are MNHNY and SVGAGI (reference sequence). Unmatched junction bases numbered 13, after V lost 6 bases and J lost 9 bases. For the CDR3, the DNA is TGTGCCAGCAGCCCAGGGAGCGGGAGAGCTGCGCAGTACTTC. This encodes CASSPGSGRAAQYF.

This sequence joins TRBV5-1 and TRBJ2-3; no clear D. The length of the CDR3 is 14 residues. The V and J ends lost 4 bases and 4 bases respectively, with 13 bases between them. Germline V gives CDR1 SGHRS, CDR2 YFSETQ. The CDR3 spells CASSQISGPDTQYF. CDR3 sequence (DNA): TGCGCCAGCAGCCAGATCTCGGGCCCAGATACGCAGTATTTT.

This clone turned up a few times. The V call is TRBV6-5, the J call TRBJ2-5; D could derive from TRBD1 or TRBD2 (5 bases each). This CDR3 is 11 amino acids long. Trimming took 2 bases from V and 7 from J, leaving 5 bases between them. The germline CDR1 and CDR2 sequences are MNHEY and SVGAGI. CDR3 in amino acids: CASSYGGTQYF. CDR3 nucleotides: TGTGCCAGCAGTTACGGGGGGACCCAGTACTTC.

The gene calls are TRBV4-3 and TRBJ1-2; D unclear. There are 13 residues in the CDR3. V lost 4 bases and J lost 2, with 8 bases in between. Germline V gives CDR1 LGHNA, CDR2 YSLEER. The CDR3 bases are TGCGCCAGCAGCCTGAAGGGAAACTATGGCTACACCTTC. Encoded protein: CASSLKGNYGYTF.